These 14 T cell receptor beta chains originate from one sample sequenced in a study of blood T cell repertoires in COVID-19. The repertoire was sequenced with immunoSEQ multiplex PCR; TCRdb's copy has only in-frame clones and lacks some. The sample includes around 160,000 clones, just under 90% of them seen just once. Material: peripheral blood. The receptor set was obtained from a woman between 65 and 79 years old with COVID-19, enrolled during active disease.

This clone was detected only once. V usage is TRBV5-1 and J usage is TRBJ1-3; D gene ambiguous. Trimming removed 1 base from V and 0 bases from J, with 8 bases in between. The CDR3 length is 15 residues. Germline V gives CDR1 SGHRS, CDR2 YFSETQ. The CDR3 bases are TGCGCCAGCAGCTTGAGTACGAGCTCTGGAAACACCATATATTTT. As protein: CASSLSTSSGNTIYF.

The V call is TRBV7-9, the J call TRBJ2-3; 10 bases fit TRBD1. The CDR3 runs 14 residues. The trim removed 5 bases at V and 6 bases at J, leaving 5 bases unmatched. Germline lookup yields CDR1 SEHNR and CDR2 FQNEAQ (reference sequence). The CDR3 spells CASSTTGGLDTQYF. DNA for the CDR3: TGTGCCAGCAGCACGACAGGGGGCCTGGATACGCAGTATTTT.

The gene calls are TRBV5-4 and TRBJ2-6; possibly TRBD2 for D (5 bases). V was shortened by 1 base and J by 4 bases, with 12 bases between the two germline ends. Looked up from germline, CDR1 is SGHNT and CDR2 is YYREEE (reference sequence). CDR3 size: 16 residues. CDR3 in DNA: TGTGCCAGCAGCTTGCCCCCCTCGGGGGGGGCCAACGTCCTGACTTTC. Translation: CASSLPPSGGANVLTF.

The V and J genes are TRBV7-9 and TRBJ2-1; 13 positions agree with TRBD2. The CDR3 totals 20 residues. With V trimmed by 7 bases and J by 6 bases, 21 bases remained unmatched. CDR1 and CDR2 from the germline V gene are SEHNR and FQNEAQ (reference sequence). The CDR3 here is CASTLAKGGGTSGIRNEQFF. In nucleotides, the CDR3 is TGTGCCAGCACCCTTGCTAAAGGTGGTGGGACTAGCGGGATTCGCAATGAGCAGTTCTTC. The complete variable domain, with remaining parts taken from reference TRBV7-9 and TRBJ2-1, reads DTGVSQNPRHKITKRGQNVTFRCDPISEHNRLYWYRQTLGQGPEFLTYFQNEAQLEKSRLLSDRFSAERPKGSFSTLEIQRTEQGDSAMYLCASTLAKGGGTSGIRNEQFFGPGTRLTVL.

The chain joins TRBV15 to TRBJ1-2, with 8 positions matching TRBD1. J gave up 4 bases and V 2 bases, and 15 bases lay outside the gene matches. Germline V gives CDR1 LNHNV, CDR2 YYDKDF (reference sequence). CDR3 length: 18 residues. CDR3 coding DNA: TGTGCCACCAGCAGACCTGGGATTACAGGGGGGTTTAGCTATGGCTACACCTTC. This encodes CATSRPGITGGFSYGYTF. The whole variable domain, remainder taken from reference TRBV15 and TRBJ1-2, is DAMVIQNPRYQVTQFGKPVTLSCSQTLNHNVMYWYQQKSSQAPKLLFHYYDKDFNNEADTPDNFQSRRPNTSFCFLDIRSPGLGDTAMYLCATSRPGITGGFSYGYTFGSGTRLTVV.

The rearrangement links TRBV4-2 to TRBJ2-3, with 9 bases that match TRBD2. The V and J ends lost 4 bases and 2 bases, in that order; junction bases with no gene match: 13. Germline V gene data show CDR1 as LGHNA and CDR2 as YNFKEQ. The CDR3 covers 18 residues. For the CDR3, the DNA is TGTGCCAGCAGCCGAAAAGGGTGGCTAGCGGGGATCACAGATACGCAGTATTTT. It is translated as CASSRKGWLAGITDTQYF.

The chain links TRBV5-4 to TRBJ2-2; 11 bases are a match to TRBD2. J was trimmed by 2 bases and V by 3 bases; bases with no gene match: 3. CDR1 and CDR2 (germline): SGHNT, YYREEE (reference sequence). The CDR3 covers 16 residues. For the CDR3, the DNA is TGTGCCAGCAGCTCACTAGCGGGAGCAAACACCGGGGAGCTGTTTTTT. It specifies CASSSLAGANTGELFF.

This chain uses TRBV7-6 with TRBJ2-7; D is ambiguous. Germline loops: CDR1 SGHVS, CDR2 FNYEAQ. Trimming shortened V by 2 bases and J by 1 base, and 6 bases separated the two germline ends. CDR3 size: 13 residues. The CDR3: CASSLSPSYEQYF. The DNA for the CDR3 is TGTGCCAGCAGCTTAAGCCCATCCTACGAGCAGTACTTC.

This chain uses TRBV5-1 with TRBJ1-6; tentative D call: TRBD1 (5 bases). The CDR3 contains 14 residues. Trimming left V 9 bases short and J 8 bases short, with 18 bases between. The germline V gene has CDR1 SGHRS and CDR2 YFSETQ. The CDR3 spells CANDEGADDSPLHF. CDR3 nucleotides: TGCGCCAACGACGAAGGGGCCGATGATTCACCCCTCCACTTT.

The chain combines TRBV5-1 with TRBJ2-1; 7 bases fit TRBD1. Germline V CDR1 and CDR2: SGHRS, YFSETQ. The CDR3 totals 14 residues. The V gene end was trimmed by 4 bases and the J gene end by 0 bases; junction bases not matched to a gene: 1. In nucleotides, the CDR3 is TGCGCCAGCAGCCAGGGGGACTCCTACAATGAGCAGTTCTTC. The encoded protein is CASSQGDSYNEQFF.

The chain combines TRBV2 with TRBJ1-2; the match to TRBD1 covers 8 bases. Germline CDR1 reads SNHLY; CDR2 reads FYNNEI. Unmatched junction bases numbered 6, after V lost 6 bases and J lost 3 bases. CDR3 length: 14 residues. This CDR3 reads CASRAQGGDYGYTF. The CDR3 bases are TGTGCCAGCAGGGCACAGGGGGGGGACTATGGCTACACCTTC.

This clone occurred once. In nucleotides, the CDR3 is TGTGCCAGCAGTTTATACCACAGGGGCACCGGGGAGCTGTTTTTT. This codes for CASSLYHRGTGELFF. The chain combines TRBV28 with TRBJ2-2; 7 bases agree with TRBD1. V lost 1 base to trimming and J lost 4 bases; unmatched junction nucleotides: 3. CDR3 length: 15 residues. Germline lookup yields CDR1 MDHEN and CDR2 SYDVKM.

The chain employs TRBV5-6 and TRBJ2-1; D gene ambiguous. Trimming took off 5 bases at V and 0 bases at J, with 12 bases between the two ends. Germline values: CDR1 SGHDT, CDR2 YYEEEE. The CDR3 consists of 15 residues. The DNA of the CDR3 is TGTGCCAGCAGTTCGTGGAGAAGCTCCTACAATGAGCAGTTCTTC. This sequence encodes CASSSWRSSYNEQFF.

In DNA form, the CDR3 reads TGTGCCAGCAGTTACAGGCGGGTTAGCAATCAGCCCCAGCATTTT. This sequence encodes CASSYRRVSNQPQHF. This chain connects TRBV6-2 or TRBV6-3 to TRBJ1-5; D is ambiguous. CDR1 and CDR2 from the germline V gene are MNHEY and SVGEGT. CDR3 size: 15 residues. V was shortened by 2 bases and J by 0 bases, with 8 bases between the two germline ends.